The next 13 T cell receptor beta chains were all read from a single sample in a study of vaccination and CD4 T cells after COVID-19. Sequence data for DNA of cultured CD4+ T cells were generated by the Oncomine TCR Beta short-read assay. TCRdb recomputed calls from the PCR reads with MiXCR, one row per CDR3 protein. The data show around 19,000 distinct CDR3 sequences, nearly 50% seen once. Treatment described: 10-day PBMC culture with coronavirus spike peptide pools or control peptides (ViraFEST assay). What these receptors recognize is not known. The sample comprised CD4+ T cells from blood, cultured in vitro. Every receptor here comes from a human donor who had recovered from COVID-19.

The chain recombines TRBV14 with TRBJ1-1; D not resolved. The CDR3 extends over 12 amino acids. The germline gives CDR1 SGHDN, CDR2 FVKESK. V lost 4 bases and J lost 8, with 11 bases in between. CDR3 bases: TGTGCCAGCAGCCGCGAAGGATTAGAAGCTTTCTTT. Translated: CASSREGLEAFF. The full variable domain, with the rest looked up from reference TRBV14 and TRBJ1-1, is EAGVTQFPSHSVIEKGQTVTLRCDPISGHDNLYWYRRVMGKEIKFLLHFVKESKQDESGMPNNRFLAERTGGTYSTLKVQPAELEDSGVYFCASSREGLEAFFGQGTRLTVV.

The chain employs TRBV4-1 and TRBJ2-3; maybe TRBD2 (6 bases). V lost 4 bases to trimming and J lost 8 bases, with 19 bases between them. Germline V gives CDR1 MGHRA, CDR2 YSYEKL. The CDR3 is 15 residues long. In DNA form, the CDR3 reads TGCGCCAGCAGCCGCTCGGGAGACGCCGTACGTACGCAGTATTTT. Amino acids: CASSRSGDAVRTQYF.

The chain joins TRBV20-1 to TRBJ1-4; D is uncertain. The V end lost 5 bases, the J end lost 7 bases, and 11 bases lay between the germline ends. Germline V gene lookup returns CDR1 DFQATT and CDR2 SNEGSKA (reference sequence). The CDR3 totals 12 residues. CDR3 in amino acids: CSASYRAEKLFF. CDR3 nucleotides: TGCAGTGCTTCATACCGAGCTGAAAAACTGTTTTTT.

This chain uses TRBV29-1 with TRBJ1-2; D might be TRBD1 (5 bases). Germline V gene data show CDR1 as SQVTM and CDR2 as ANQGSEA. This CDR3 has 15 residues. Trimming removed 5 bases at V and 4 bases at J, with 20 bases between. The CDR3 DNA is TGCAGCGTTCAAATAGTTGGGGGAACGGGCTATGGCTACACCTTC. Residues: CSVQIVGGTGYGYTF.

The chain couples TRBV7-9 to TRBJ1-2, with a possible D match to TRBD1 (6 bases). There are 14 residues in the CDR3. Germline V lookup: CDR1 SEHNR, CDR2 FQNEAQ (reference sequence). V dropped 5 bases and J dropped 8 bases, with 18 bases sitting between them. This CDR3 is CASSPTGSAGGYTF. The CDR3 nucleotides are TGTGCCAGCAGCCCCACAGGGTCCGCGGGAGGCTACACCTTC. Variable domain in full (rest from reference TRBV7-9 and TRBJ1-2): DTGVSQNPRHKITKRGQNVTFRCDPISEHNRLYWYRQTLGQGPEFLTYFQNEAQLEKSRLLSDRFSAERPKGSFSTLEIQRTEQGDSAMYLCASSPTGSAGGYTFGSGTRLTVV.

V usage is TRBV14 and J usage is TRBJ2-7; D assignment may be TRBD1 or TRBD2 (6 bases each). The CDR3 spans 14 residues. Germline V gene lookup returns CDR1 SGHDN and CDR2 FVKESK. Trimming removed 3 bases from V and 5 bases from J, with 14 bases in between. CDR3 protein: CASSQWGAGNEQYF. CDR3 sequence (DNA): TGTGCCAGCAGCCAGTGGGGGGCTGGCAACGAGCAGTACTTC.

The V gene is TRBV20-1, the J gene TRBJ1-3; D may be TRBD1 (5 bases). The CDR3 extends over 15 amino acids. Germline assignment: CDR1 DFQATT and CDR2 SNEGSKA (reference sequence). With 6 bases removed from V and 0 bases from J, the gap between germline ends came to 15 bases. The CDR3 coding sequence is TGCAGTGCCCAGGACAAGGCGACCTCTGGAAACACCATATATTTT. Its translation is CSAQDKATSGNTIYF.

The rearrangement links TRBV12-3 or TRBV12-4 to TRBJ2-1; 9 bases agree with TRBD1. V gave up 7 bases and J gave up 4 bases; unmatched junction bases: 8. CDR3 size: 15 residues. The CDR3 reads CASTAGDRDYNEQFF. The CDR3 bases are TGTGCCAGCACCGCTGGGGACAGGGATTACAATGAGCAGTTCTTC.

A few counts support this clonotype. The chain combines TRBV24-1 with TRBJ1-5; D is unclear. Deletions cut 5 bases from V and 0 bases from J, with 4 bases between. The CDR3 has 13 amino acids. Germline CDR1 is KGHDR and CDR2 is SFDVKD. This chain's CDR3 is CATSGSSNQPQHF. The CDR3 region has the DNA TGTGCCACCAGTGGAAGTAGCAATCAGCCCCAGCATTTT.

There are a few counts of this clonotype. CDR3 coding DNA: TGTGCCAGCAGCCTGGGCAGGGCCAGTCGATATAATTCACCCCTCCACTTT. This gives the protein CASSLGRASRYNSPLHF. The chain couples TRBV7-8 to TRBJ1-6; the D gene is possibly TRBD1 (5 bases). Trimming shortened V by 5 bases and J by 4 bases, and 18 bases separated the two germline ends. The CDR3 contains 17 residues. Germline-derived CDR1 and CDR2 are SGHVS and FQNEAQ.

The chain is built from TRBV12-3 or TRBV12-4 and TRBJ2-7; 12 nucleotides align to TRBD2. This CDR3 region has 13 residues. Unmatched junction bases numbered 1, after V lost 5 bases and J lost 5 bases. This CDR3 is CASSRTSGNEQYF. The DNA of the CDR3 is TGTGCCAGCAGTAGGACTAGCGGGAACGAGCAGTACTTC.

On this clonotype: No conserved phenylalanine or tryptophan is present at the end of the CDR3, so a read error is the likely explanation. The chain carries TRBV27 and TRBJ2-3, with a weak D call TRBD2 (5 bases). Trimming removed 0 bases from V and 1 base from J, with 11 bases in between. CDR1 and CDR2 from the germline V gene are MNHEY and SMNVEV (reference sequence). The CDR3 length is 16 residues. Written as DNA, the CDR3 is TGTGCCAGCAGTTTATCGCAGAGGGTGGGCACAGATACGCAGTATATT. Amino acid sequence: CASSLSQRVGTDTQYI.

This clonotype was observed a few times. The chain employs TRBV28 and TRBJ1-2; D gene unclear. Trimming stripped 6 bases from V and 2 bases from J, with 13 bases between. The CDR3 is 14 amino acids. Germline CDR1 MDHEN, CDR2 SYDVKM. The CDR3 DNA is TGTGCCAGCAGCGTTTCGGGAGGGAACTATGGCTACACCTTC. This sequence encodes CASSVSGGNYGYTF.